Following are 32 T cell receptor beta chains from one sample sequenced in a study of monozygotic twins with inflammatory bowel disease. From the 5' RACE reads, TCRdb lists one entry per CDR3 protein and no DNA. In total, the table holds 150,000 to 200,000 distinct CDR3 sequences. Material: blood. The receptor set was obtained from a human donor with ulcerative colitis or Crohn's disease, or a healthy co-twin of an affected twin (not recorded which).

The CDR3 region is CASSLGDSLHYGYTF. V gene TRBV5-1 combines with J gene TRBJ1-2; TCRdb designates TRBD1, a call that cannot be tested without DNA. CDR1 is SGHRS and CDR2 is YFSETQ in the germline V gene. The length of the CDR3 is 15 residues.

The CDR3 protein is CSVDRVGTEAFF. The gene calls are TRBV29-1 and TRBJ1-1; TCRdb outputs TRBD1, but without DNA this stays unchecked. This CDR3 is built from 12 residues. Germline CDR1 reads SQVTM; CDR2 reads ANQGSEA.

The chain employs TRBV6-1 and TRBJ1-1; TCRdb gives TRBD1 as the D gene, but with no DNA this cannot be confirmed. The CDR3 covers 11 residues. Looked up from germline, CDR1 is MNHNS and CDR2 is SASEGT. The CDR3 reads CASSEAGGAFF.

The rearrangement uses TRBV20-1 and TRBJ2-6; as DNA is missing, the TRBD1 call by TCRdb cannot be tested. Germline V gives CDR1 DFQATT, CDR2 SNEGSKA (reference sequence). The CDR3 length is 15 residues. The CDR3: CSARVGGSGANVLTF.

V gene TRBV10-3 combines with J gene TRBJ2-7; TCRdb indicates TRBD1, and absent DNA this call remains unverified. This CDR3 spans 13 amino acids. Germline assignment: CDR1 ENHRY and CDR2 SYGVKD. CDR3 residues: CAIEGTGNHEQYF.

The CDR3 here is CASSLQGISGYEDTQYF. The V and J genes are TRBV18 and TRBJ2-3; there is no DNA to check the TCRdb D call of TRBD2. The CDR3 consists of 17 residues. Germline V gene sequence: CDR1 KGHSH, CDR2 LQKENI. The full variable domain, in which reference TRBV18 and TRBJ2-3 provide the parts outside the CDR3, is NAGVMQNPRHLVRRRGQEARLRCSPMKGHSHVYWYRQLPEEGLKFMVYLQKENIIDESGMPKERFSAEFPKEGPSILRIQQVVRGDSAAYFCASSLQGISGYEDTQYFGPGTRLTVL.

The CDR3 sequence: CASTRDSYTDTQYF. The chain employs TRBV6-1 and TRBJ2-3; TCRdb picks TRBD1, but there is no DNA to check that call. The length of the CDR3 is 14 residues. From germline, CDR1 is MNHNS and CDR2 SASEGT.

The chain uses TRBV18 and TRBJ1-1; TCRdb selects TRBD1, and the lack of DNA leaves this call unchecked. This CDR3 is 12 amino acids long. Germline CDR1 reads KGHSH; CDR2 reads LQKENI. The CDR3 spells CASSPGAPEAFF.

The chain's CDR3 is CAWTHNSPLHF. V gene TRBV30 combines with J gene TRBJ1-6. The germline V gene has CDR1 GTSNPN and CDR2 SVGIG (reference sequence). This CDR3 is 11 amino acids long.

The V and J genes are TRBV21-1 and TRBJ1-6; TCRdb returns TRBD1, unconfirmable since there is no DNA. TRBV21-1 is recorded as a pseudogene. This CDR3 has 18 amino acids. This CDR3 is CASSTKQSGQGASSPLHF.

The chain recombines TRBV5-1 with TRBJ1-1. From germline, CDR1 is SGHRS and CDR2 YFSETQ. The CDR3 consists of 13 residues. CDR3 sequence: CASSSTPNTEAFF.

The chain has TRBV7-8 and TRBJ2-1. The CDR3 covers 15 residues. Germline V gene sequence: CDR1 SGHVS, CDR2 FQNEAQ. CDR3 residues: CASSSPRSSYNEQFF. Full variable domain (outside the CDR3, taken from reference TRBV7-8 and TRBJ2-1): GAGVSQSPRYKVAKRGQDVALRCDPISGHVSLFWYQQALGQGPEFLTYFQNEAQLDKSGLPSDRFFAERPEGSVSTLKIQRTQQEDSAVYLCASSSPRSSYNEQFFGPGTRLTVL.

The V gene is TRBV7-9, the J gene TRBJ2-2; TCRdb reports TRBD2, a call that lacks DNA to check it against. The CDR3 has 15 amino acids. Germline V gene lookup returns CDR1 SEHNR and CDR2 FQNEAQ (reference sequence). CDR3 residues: CASSTLRDFVGELFF.

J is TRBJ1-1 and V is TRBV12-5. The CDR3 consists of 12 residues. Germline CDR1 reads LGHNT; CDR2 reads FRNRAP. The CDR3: CASGGSGTEAFF.

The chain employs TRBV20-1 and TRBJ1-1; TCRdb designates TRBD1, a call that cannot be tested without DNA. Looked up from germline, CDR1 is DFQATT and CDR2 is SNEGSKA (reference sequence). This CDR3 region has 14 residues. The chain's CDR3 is CSASRGDIRTEAFF.

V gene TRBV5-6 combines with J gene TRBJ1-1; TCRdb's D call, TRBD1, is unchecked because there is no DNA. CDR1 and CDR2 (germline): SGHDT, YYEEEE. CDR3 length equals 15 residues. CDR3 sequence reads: CASSLVTAPNTEAFF.

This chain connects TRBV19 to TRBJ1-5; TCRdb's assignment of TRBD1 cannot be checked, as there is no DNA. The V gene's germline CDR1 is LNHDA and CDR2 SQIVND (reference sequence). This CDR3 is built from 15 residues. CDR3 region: CASSMAGGSYQPQHF.

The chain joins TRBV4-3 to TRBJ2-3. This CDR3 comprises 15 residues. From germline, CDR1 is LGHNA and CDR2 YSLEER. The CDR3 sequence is CASSNHGLAEDTQYF.

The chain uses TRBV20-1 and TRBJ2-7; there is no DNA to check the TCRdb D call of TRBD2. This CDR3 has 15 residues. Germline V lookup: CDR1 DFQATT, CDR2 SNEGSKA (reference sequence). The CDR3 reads CSATKPGLASYEQYF.

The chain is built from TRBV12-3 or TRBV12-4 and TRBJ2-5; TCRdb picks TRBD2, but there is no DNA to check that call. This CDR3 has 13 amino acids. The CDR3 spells CASSLLREGTQYF.

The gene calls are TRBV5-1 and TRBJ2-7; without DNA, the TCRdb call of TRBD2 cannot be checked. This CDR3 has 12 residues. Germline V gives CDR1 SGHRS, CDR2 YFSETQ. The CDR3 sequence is CAGSFSGYEQYF.

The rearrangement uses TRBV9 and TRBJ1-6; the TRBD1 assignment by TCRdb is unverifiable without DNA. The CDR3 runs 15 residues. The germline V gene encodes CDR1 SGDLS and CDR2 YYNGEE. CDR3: CASREGQEDNSPLHF.

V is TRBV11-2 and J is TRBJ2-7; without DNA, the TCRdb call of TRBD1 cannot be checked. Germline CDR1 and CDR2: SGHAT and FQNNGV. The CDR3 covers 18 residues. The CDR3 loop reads CASSLVGRGRSEGYEQYF.

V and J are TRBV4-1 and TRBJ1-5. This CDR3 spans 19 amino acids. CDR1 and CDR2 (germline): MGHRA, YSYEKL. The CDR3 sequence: CASSQEVLRQESTNQPQHF.

The CDR3 is CAISQSTAYNEQFF. The chain recombines TRBV10-3 with TRBJ2-1. Germline V gene sequence: CDR1 ENHRY, CDR2 SYGVKD. The CDR3 length is 14 residues.

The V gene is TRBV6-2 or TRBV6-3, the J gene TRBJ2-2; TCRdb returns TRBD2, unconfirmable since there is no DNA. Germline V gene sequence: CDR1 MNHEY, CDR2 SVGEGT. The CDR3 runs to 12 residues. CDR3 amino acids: CASRGLAGELFF.

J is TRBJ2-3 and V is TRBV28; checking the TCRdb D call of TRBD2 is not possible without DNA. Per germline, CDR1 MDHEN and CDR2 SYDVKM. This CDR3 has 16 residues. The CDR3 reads CASSSSGRALEDTQYF.

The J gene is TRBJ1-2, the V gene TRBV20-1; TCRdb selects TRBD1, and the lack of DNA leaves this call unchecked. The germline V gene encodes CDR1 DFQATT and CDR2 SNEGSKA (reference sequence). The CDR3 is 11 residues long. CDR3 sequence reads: CSALTGVGYTF.

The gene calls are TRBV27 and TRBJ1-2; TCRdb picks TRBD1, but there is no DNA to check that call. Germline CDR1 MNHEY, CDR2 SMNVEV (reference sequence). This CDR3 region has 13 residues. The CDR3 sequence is CASSPERGYGYTF.

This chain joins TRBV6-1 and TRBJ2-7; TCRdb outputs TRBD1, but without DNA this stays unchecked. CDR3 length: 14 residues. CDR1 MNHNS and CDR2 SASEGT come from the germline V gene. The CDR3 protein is CASTRHGGSYEQYF.

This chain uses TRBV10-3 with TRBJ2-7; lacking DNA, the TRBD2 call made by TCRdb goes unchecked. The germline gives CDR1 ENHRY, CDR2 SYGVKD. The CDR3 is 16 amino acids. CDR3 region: CAISEPLAGGIYEQYF.

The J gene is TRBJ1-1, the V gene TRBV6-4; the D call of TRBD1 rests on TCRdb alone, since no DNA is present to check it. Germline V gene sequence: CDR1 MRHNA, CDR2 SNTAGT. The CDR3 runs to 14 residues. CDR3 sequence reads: CASSEGPLNTEAFF.